This T cell receptor beta chain was profiled in a study of T-cell reconstitution after alpha-beta-depleted transplantation in children. Whole-study findings and limits: T-cell counts and diversity at one year post-transplant came mainly from newly produced T cells. There were reportedly several hundred expanded graft clones from which alpha-beta T cells came about two months after transplant.

Worth noting for this clonotype: The antigen remains unidentified.

Unique molecular identifiers were incorporated during preparation of the TCRbeta library. TCRdb passed the PCR reads through MiXCR, listing each CDR3 protein once. The sample includes more than 500,000 distinct CDR3 sequences, about an eighth seen only once; the top ten take 14%. Trimming cost V 2 bases and J 7 bases; bases outside gene matches: 6. CDR3 length equals 15 residues. The germline V gene encodes CDR1 MNHEY and CDR2 SMNVEV (reference sequence). Sequencing used PBMCs, mostly from graft donor cells, obtained 180 days after TCRalphabeta/CD19-depleted stem cell transplant. The source is a female patient aged 2 to 10 who had a stem cell transplant for aplastic anemia, so the T cells may come from the graft donor. This chain uses TRBV27 with TRBJ2-1, with 9 bases lining up with TRBD2. CDR3 in amino acids: CASSLAGGPRNEQFF. The CDR3 coding sequence is TGTGCCAGCAGTTTAGCGGGAGGGCCTCGGAATGAGCAGTTCTTC.